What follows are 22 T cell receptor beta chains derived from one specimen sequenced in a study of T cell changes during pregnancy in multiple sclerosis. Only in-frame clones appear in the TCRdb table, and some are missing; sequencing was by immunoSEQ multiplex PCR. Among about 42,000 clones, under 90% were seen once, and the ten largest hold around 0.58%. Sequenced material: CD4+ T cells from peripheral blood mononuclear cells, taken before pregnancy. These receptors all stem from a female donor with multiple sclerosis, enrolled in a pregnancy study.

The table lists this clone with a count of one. CDR3 nucleotides: TGTGCCAGCAGCGTCCAAATCAATAATGAGCAGTTCTTC. It is translated as CASSVQINNEQFF. The chain employs TRBV9 and TRBJ2-1; no firm D call. The length of the CDR3 is 13 residues. Per germline, CDR1 SGDLS and CDR2 YYNGEE. V lost 2 bases and J 7 bases, leaving 10 bases between the germline ends. The full variable domain, in which reference TRBV9 and TRBJ2-1 provide the parts outside the CDR3, is DSGVTQTPKHLITATGQRVTLRCSPRSGDLSVYWYQQSLDQGLQFLIQYYNGEERAKGNILERFSAQQFPDLHSELNLSSLELGDSALYFCASSVQINNEQFFGPGTRLTVL.

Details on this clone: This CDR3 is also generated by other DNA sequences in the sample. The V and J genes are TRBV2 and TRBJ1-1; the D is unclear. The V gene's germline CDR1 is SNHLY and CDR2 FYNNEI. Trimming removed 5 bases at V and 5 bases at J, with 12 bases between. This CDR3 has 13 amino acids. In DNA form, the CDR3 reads TGTGCCAGCAGTCCTGAGTATAATACTGAAGCTTTCTTT. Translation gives CASSPEYNTEAFF.

The CDR3 spells CASSPEMALNTEAFF. The CDR3 coding sequence is TGTGCCAGCAGTCCCGAAATGGCACTGAACACTGAAGCTTTCTTT. This rearrangement joins TRBV2 to TRBJ1-1; no reliable D call. In germline, CDR1 is SNHLY, CDR2 FYNNEI. The V gene lost 5 bases and the J gene lost 0 bases, with 13 bases spanning the gap. The CDR3 is made up of 15 amino acids. Together with reference TRBV2 and TRBJ1-1, the CDR3 gives the full variable domain: EPEVTQTPSHQVTQMGQEVILRCVPISNHLYFYWYRQILGQKVEFLVSFYNNEISEKSEIFDDQFSVERPDGSNFTLKIRSTKLEDSAMYFCASSPEMALNTEAFFGQGTRLTVV.

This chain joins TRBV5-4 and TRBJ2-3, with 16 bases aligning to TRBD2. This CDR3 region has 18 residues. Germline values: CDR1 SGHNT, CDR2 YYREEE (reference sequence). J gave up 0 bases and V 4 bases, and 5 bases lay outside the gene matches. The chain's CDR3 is CASSLGLAGGGSTDTQYF. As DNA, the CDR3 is TGTGCCAGCAGCCTGGGACTAGCGGGGGGGGGAAGCACAGATACGCAGTATTTT.

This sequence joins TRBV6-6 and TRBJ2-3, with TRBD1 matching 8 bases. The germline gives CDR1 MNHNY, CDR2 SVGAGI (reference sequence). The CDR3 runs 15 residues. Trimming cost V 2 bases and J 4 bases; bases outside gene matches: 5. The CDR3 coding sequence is TGTGCCAGCAGTTACACAGGGGGAGCAGCAGATACGCAGTATTTT. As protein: CASSYTGGAADTQYF.

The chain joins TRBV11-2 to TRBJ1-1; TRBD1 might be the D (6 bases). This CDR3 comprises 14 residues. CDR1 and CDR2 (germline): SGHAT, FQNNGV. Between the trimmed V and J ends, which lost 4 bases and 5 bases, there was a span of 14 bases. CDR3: CASSYREKSTEAFF. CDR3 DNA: TGTGCCAGCAGCTACAGGGAGAAAAGTACTGAAGCTTTCTTT. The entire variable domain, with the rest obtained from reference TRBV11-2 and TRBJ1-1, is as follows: EAGVAQSPRYKIIEKRQSVAFWCNPISGHATLYWYQQILGQGPKLLIQFQNNGVVDDSQLPKDRFSAERLKGVDSTLKIQPAKLEDSAVYLCASSYREKSTEAFFGQGTRLTVV.

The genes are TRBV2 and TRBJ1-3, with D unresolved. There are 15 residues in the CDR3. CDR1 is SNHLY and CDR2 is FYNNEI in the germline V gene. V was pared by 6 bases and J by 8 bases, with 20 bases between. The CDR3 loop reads CASRGRFRTTDTIYF. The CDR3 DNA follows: TGTGCCAGCAGAGGCAGATTTCGGACTACGGACACCATATATTTT.

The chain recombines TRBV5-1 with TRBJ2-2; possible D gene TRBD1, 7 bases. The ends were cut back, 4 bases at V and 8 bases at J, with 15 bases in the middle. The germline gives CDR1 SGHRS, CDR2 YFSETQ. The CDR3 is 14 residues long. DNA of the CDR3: TGCGCCAGCAGCCGGGACAGCGGGCCGGGGGAGCTGTTTTTT. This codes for CASSRDSGPGELFF.

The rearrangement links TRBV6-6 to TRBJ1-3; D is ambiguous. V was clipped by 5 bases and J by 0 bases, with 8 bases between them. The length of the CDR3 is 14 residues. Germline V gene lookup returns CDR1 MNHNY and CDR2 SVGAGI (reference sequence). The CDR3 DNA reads TGTGCCAGCAGTAATGCAGGCTCTGGAAACACCATATATTTT. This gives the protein CASSNAGSGNTIYF.

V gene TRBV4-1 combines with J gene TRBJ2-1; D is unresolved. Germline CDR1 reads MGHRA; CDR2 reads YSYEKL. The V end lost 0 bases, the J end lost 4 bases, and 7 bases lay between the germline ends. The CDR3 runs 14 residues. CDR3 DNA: TGCGCCAGCAGCCAAGATCCAAATTACAATGAGCAGTTCTTC. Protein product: CASSQDPNYNEQFF.

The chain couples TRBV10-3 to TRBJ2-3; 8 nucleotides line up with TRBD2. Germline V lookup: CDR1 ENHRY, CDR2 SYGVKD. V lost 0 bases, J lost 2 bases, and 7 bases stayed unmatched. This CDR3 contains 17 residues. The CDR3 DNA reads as TGTGCCATCAGTGAGTCTGTTGGCGGGGGGTCCACAGATACGCAGTATTTT. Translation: CAISESVGGGSTDTQYF.

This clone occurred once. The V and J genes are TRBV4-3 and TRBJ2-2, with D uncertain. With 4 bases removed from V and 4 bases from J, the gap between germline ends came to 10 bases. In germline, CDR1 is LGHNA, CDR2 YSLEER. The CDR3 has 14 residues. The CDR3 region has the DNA TGCGCCAGCAGCCGAGCATGGAGCACCGGGGAGCTGTTTTTT. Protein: CASSRAWSTGELFF.

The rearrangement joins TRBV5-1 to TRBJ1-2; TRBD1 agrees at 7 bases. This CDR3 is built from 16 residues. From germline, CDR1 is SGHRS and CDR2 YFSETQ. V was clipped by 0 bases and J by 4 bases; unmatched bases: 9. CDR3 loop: CASSLVGGAGGYGYTF. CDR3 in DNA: TGCGCCAGCAGCTTGGTTGGAGGAGCAGGGGGCTATGGCTACACCTTC.

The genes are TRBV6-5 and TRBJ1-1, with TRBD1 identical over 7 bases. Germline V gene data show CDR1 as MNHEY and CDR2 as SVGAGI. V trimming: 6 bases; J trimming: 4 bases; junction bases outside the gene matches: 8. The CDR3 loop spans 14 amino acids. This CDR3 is CASSSQGYGTEAFF. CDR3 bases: TGTGCCAGCAGCTCACAGGGGTACGGCACTGAAGCTTTCTTT.

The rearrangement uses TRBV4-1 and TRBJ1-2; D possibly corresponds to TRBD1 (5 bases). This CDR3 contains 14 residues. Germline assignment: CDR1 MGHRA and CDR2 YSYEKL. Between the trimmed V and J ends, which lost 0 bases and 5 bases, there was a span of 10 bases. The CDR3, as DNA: TGCGCCAGCAGCCAAGAAAACAGGCCTTATGGCTACACCTTC. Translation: CASSQENRPYGYTF.

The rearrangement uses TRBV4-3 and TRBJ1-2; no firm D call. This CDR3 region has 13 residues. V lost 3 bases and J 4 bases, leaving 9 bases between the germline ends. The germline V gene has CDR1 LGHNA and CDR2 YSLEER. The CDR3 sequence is CASSQQVGYGYTF. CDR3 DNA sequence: TGCGCCAGCAGCCAGCAGGTCGGCTATGGCTACACCTTC.

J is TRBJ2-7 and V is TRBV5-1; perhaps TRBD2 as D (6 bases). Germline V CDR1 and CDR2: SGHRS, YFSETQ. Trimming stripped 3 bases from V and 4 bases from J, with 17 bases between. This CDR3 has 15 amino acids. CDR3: CASSSGRAGSYEQYF. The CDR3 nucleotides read TGCGCCAGCAGCTCCGGTCGTGCCGGGAGTTACGAGCAGTACTTC.

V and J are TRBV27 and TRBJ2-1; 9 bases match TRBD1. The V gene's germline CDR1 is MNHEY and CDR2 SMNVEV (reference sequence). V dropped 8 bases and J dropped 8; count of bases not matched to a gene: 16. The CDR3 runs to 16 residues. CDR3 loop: CASSGGRGTGIYEQFF. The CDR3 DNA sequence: TGTGCCAGCTCTGGGGGTCGGGGGACAGGGATCTATGAGCAGTTCTTC.

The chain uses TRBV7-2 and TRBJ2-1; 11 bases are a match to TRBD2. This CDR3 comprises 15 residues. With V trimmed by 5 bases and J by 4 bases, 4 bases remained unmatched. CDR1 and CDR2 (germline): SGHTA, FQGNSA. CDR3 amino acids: CASSRTSGGYNEQFF. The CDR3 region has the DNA TGTGCCAGCAGCCGAACTAGCGGGGGATACAATGAGCAGTTCTTC.

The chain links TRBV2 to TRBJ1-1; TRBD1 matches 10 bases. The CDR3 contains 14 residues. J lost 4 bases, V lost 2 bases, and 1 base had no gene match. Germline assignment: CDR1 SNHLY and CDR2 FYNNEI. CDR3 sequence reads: CASSERTGGTEAFF. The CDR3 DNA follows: TGTGCCAGCAGTGAAAGGACAGGGGGCACTGAAGCTTTCTTT.

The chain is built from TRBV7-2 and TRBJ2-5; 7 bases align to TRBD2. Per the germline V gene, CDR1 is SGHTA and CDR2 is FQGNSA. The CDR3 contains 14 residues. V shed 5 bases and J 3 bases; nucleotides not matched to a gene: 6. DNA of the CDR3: TGTGCCAGCAGCCCCGGGACTATTAAAGAGACCCAGTACTTC. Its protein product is CASSPGTIKETQYF.

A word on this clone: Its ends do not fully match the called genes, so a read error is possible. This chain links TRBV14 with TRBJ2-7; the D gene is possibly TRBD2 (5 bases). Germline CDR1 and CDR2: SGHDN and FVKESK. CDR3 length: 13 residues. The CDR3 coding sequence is TGTGCCAGCAGCCAAGATCTAGAGGGTACTCGAACCTTC. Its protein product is CASSQDLEGTRTF.